The 16 T cell receptor beta chains presented below share a single source sample, sequenced in a study of a mutant IDH1 vaccine in newly diagnosed glioma. These TCRs are of unknown antigen specificity. The sample's time point: week 35, safety follow-up. Topical imiquimod accompanied each vaccine dose, which consisted of 300 ug of mutant IDH1 20-mer peptide. TCRdb keeps only in-frame clones here, not all; method: immunoSEQ multiplex PCR. Counted here are over 40,000 clones, 75% to 90% occurring once; the ten biggest clones make up around 1.5%. The sample in question was PBMCs, obtained from a glioma patient whose treatment included an IDH1 peptide vaccine. These receptors all come from a man aged 35 to 55 with glioma.

This clone was observed a single time. The chain uses TRBV5-1 and TRBJ2-3; D gene unclear. The CDR3 sequence is 12 residues long. CDR1 SGHRS and CDR2 YFSETQ come from the germline V gene. Trimming took 4 bases from V and 2 from J, leaving 5 bases between them. For the CDR3, the DNA is TGCGCCAGCAGCCCAAACACAGATACGCAGTATTTT. Its protein product is CASSPNTDTQYF.

V gene TRBV5-6 combines with J gene TRBJ2-6; D call uncertain. The CDR3 is 14 residues long. Germline lookup yields CDR1 SGHDT and CDR2 YYEEEE. Trimming shortened V by 4 bases and J by 1 base, and 6 bases separated the two germline ends. This chain's CDR3 is CASSEWSGANVLTF. The DNA of the CDR3 is TGTGCCAGCAGCGAGTGGTCTGGGGCCAACGTCCTGACTTTC.

The V call is TRBV5-1, the J call TRBJ2-1; TRBD2 agrees at 12 bases. Trimming removed 0 bases from V and 5 bases from J; junction bases left unmatched: 12. This CDR3 spans 19 amino acids. The germline gives CDR1 SGHRS, CDR2 YFSETQ. CDR3 region: CASSLAASGRGARDNEQFF. CDR3 nucleotides: TGCGCCAGCAGCTTGGCGGCTAGCGGGAGGGGGGCTCGGGACAATGAGCAGTTCTTC.

This clone has only a few counts. V is TRBV4-1 and J is TRBJ1-5, with 11 bases lining up with TRBD1. V lost 4 bases to trimming and J lost 5 bases; unmatched junction nucleotides: 7. The CDR3 is 16 residues long. The germline V gene encodes CDR1 MGHRA and CDR2 YSYEKL. DNA of the CDR3: TGCGCCAGCAGCCCCCGGGACAGGGGGAATCATCAGCCCCAGCATTTT. This codes for CASSPRDRGNHQPQHF.

V gene TRBV19 combines with J gene TRBJ2-5; tentative D call: TRBD1 (6 bases). Germline CDR1 and CDR2: LNHDA and SQIVND (reference sequence). Trimming removed 3 bases from V and 4 bases from J, with 12 bases in between. The CDR3 consists of 14 residues. The CDR3 loop is CASSIRGWGETQYF. The CDR3 bases are TGTGCCAGTAGTATCAGGGGATGGGGAGAGACCCAGTACTTC.

This chain uses TRBV15 with TRBJ2-3; D remains ambiguous. The CDR3 length is 13 residues. V was pared by 0 bases and J by 4 bases, with 5 bases between. The germline CDR1 and CDR2 sequences are LNHNV and YYDKDF (reference sequence). CDR3 DNA sequence: TGTGCCACCAGCAGAGATCCAGCAGATACGCAGTATTTT. This sequence encodes CATSRDPADTQYF.

The chain links TRBV7-6 to TRBJ1-1, with 7 bases that match TRBD1. CDR1 SGHVS and CDR2 FNYEAQ come from the germline V gene. CDR3 size: 14 residues. The V and J ends lost 5 bases and 4 bases, in that order; junction bases with no gene match: 7. The CDR3, as DNA: TGTGCCAGCAGCCGCAGGGGGGTGGGCACTGAAGCTTTCTTT. It translates to CASSRRGVGTEAFF. Supplemented by reference TRBV7-6 and TRBJ1-1, the full variable domain reads GAGVSQSPRYKVTKRGQDVALRCDPISGHVSLYWYRQALGQGPEFLTYFNYEAQQDKSGLPNDRFSAERPEGSISTLTIQRTEQRDSAMYRCASSRRGVGTEAFFGQGTRLTVV.

The J gene is TRBJ1-1, the V gene TRBV18, with 8 nucleotides matching TRBD1. The CDR3 sequence is 14 residues long. Germline V gene data show CDR1 as KGHSH and CDR2 as LQKENI. Trimming cost V 3 bases and J 6 bases; bases outside gene matches: 6. The CDR3 coding sequence is TGTGCCAGCTCACCCGGGACAGGTTATCCTGAAGCTTTCTTT. This codes for CASSPGTGYPEAFF.

The rearrangement joins TRBV7-8 to TRBJ2-5; D gene ambiguous. The CDR3 has 14 amino acids. Germline values: CDR1 SGHVS, CDR2 FQNEAQ. V lost 5 bases, J lost 1 base, and 11 bases lay in between. CDR3 nucleotides: TGTGCCAGCAGCCAAAGACGGACCCAAGAGACCCAGTACTTC. Residues: CASSQRRTQETQYF. Variable domain in full (rest from reference TRBV7-8 and TRBJ2-5): GAGVSQSPRYKVAKRGQDVALRCDPISGHVSLFWYQQALGQGPEFLTYFQNEAQLDKSGLPSDRFFAERPEGSVSTLKIQRTQQEDSAVYLCASSQRRTQETQYFGPGTRLLVL.

The chain is built from TRBV11-3 and TRBJ2-1; D not resolved. Germline CDR1 is SGHNT and CDR2 is YENEEA. The CDR3 extends over 14 amino acids. V gave up 5 bases and J gave up 0 bases, with 8 bases separating them. CDR3 bases: TGTGCCAGCAGCGGCGCGAGCTCCTACAATGAGCAGTTCTTC. Protein sequence: CASSGASSYNEQFF.

The rearrangement joins TRBV14 to TRBJ2-3, with TRBD1 matching over 7 bases. Germline CDR1 is SGHDN and CDR2 is FVKESK. This CDR3 is built from 19 residues. Trimming cost V 0 bases and J 5 bases; bases outside gene matches: 17. The CDR3 sequence is CASSQDPPRVTGRKDTQYF. The CDR3 region has the DNA TGTGCCAGCAGCCAAGATCCCCCACGAGTGACAGGGCGCAAAGATACGCAGTATTTT. Full variable domain (remainder filled in from reference TRBV14 and TRBJ2-3): EAGVTQFPSHSVIEKGQTVTLRCDPISGHDNLYWYRRVMGKEIKFLLHFVKESKQDESGMPNNRFLAERTGGTYSTLKVQPAELEDSGVYFCASSQDPPRVTGRKDTQYFGPGTRLTVL.

The chain recombines TRBV5-1 with TRBJ2-2; TRBD2 is a possible D gene (6 bases). The CDR3 consists of 16 residues. Germline CDR1 SGHRS, CDR2 YFSETQ. The V end lost 1 base, the J end lost 6 bases, and 16 bases lay between the germline ends. The CDR3 is CASSLRRGAVAGELFF. CDR3 nucleotides: TGCGCCAGCAGCTTGAGGCGGGGCGCCGTCGCCGGGGAGCTGTTTTTT.

The chain couples TRBV6-1 to TRBJ1-5, with D uncertain. This CDR3 comprises 14 residues. Trimming took off 7 bases at V and 8 bases at J, with 18 bases between the two ends. CDR1 is MNHNS, CDR2 SASEGT, per germline. The CDR3 spells CASTYQGLMEPQHF. CDR3 sequence (DNA): TGTGCCAGCACGTATCAAGGGCTTATGGAGCCCCAGCATTTT.

The V and J genes are TRBV4-1 and TRBJ2-7; 8 bases are a match to TRBD2. V lost 0 bases and J lost 4; bases outside the gene matches: 11. This CDR3 is built from 17 residues. CDR1 and CDR2 from the germline V gene are MGHRA and YSYEKL. The CDR3 protein is CASSQDAAQRELYEQYF. For the CDR3, the DNA is TGCGCCAGCAGCCAAGATGCAGCCCAGCGGGAGTTGTACGAGCAGTACTTC.

This chain links TRBV19 with TRBJ1-6; D is unresolved. Trimming cost V 3 bases and J 7 bases, with 13 bases left between them. Germline CDR1 reads LNHDA; CDR2 reads SQIVND (reference sequence). The CDR3 spans 15 residues. The chain's CDR3 is CASSMVGSGNSPLHF. The CDR3 nucleotides are TGTGCCAGTAGTATGGTGGGGTCTGGGAATTCACCCCTCCACTTT.

The J gene is TRBJ2-5, the V gene TRBV5-6; D not certain. The CDR3 sequence is 15 residues long. Germline values: CDR1 SGHDT, CDR2 YYEEEE. Deletions cut 4 bases from V and 1 base from J, with 14 bases between. CDR3 region: CASSPRWGVQETQYF. The CDR3 nucleotides are TGTGCCAGCAGCCCCAGGTGGGGTGTCCAAGAGACCCAGTACTTC.